This TCR beta chain was captured in a study of OX40 agonist ivuxolimab in advanced cancers. Regarding the complete study: Ivuxolimab, which targeted the costimulatory receptor OX40 (CD134), was an agonistic, fully human IgG2 monoclonal antibody. Intravenous ivuxolimab was administered to patients every 2 weeks at six dose levels: 0.01, 0.1, 0.3, 1.5, 3 and 10 mg/kg. Of the approximately 50 dose-escalation patients, hepatocellular carcinoma was present in about 20, melanoma in approximately 15, renal cell carcinoma in 9 and head and neck cancer in 9. In the dose-escalation cohort, 82.7% of patients were male, and the mean age was around 60 years, with a range of about 20 to 90. Prior anti-PD-1, anti-PD-L1 or anti-CTLA-4 therapy was permitted, and checkpoint inhibitors had been received by about 36% of dose-escalation patients. Partial responses occurred in three dose-escalation patients, of whom one had hepatocellular carcinoma and two had cutaneous melanoma. The point of sequencing TCRbeta in the periphery was to test whether ivuxolimab changed TCR sequence diversity and drove clonal T-cell expansion. The paper covers the monotherapy dose-escalation part of the phase I ivuxolimab trial, which included N of about 51 patients.

CDR1 and CDR2, looked up from the germline V gene, are KGHSH and LQKENI. The junction carries 5 bases between V and J, which are trimmed by 1 base and 3 bases respectively. From its cysteine to its phenylalanine, the CDR3 spans 13 amino acids. CDR3 DNA only is kept here, 39 bases in frame from base 1. Details on this clone: No antigen is known for it. It has no much larger one-base neighbor in the sample; base qualities were not kept.

The investigation overall reported the following: After ivuxolimab, CD8+ T cells had more expanded clones than CD4+ T cells on average. The antigen specificity of the peripheral T cells that underwent clonal expansion was not determined. Low levels of normalized T-cell clonal expansion were also seen in some patients who did not respond. In the 0.1-3.0 mg/kg groups, partial responders had among the lowest normalized peripheral clonal expansion, particularly in CD8+ T cells. Clonal expansion of both CD4+ and CD8+ blood T cells was observed from baseline to week 6 at doses 0.1 to 3.0 mg/kg.

Genomic DNA was isolated from the sorted cells so that the TCRbeta CDR3 region could be sequenced. The immunoSEQ Assay was used to sequence the TCRbeta CDR3 regions. TCRdb stores this immuneACCESS table with in-frame sequences only. Part of the clones is absent; in the studies checked, under half of the shortfall reflects unresolved V genes, and no reason is known for the rest. In all, the sample holds approximately 70,000 clones, and 65% to 90% of those were seen once. 1.4% of the sample is held by the ten biggest clonotypes. Patients with autoimmune disease history or receiving systemic immunosuppression were excluded from the trial. In every dose cohort, peripheral blood was drawn for TCR sequencing at baseline, cycle 4 day 1, and cycle 7 day 1. Samples were obtained from an open-label, multicenter, first-in-human phase I dose-escalation trial of ivuxolimab. Adults with locally advanced or metastatic head and neck squamous cell, hepatocellular, melanoma or renal cell carcinoma were enrolled in the trial. Before TCR sequencing, CD4+ and CD8+ T cells were separately sorted from peripheral blood.

This receptor was taken from an adult with an advanced solid tumor such as melanoma, head and neck, liver or kidney cancer. The V and J genes are TRBV18 and TRBJ2-3, with no D gene named confidently. The starting material was CD4+ or CD8+ T cells sorted from blood, obtained in a trial of the OX40 agonist ivuxolimab. The CDR3 protein sequence reads: CASSPLTTDTQYF. The bases read TGTGCCAGCTCACCACTTACAACAGATACGCAGTATTTT.